This T cell receptor beta chain came from a study of blood T cell repertoires in COVID-19 (dated by TCRdb to 2018 to 2020). Turning to the overall study: Collaborator samples came from the United States, Italy and Spain and covered acute and convalescent phases of COVID-19. The prospective study material was composed of cDNA or gDNA derived from T cells, B-cell-depleted T cells, or PBMCs. Deeply sampled blood TCRbeta repertoires from subjects exposed to, actively infected with, or recovered from COVID-19 were included in the dataset. A freely available public database, intended as a resource for researchers studying the immune response to SARS-CoV-2, is where the repertoires were released. Samples were obtained from the ongoing ImmuneRACE study (first 160 participants) and from 1,254 subjects provided by 6 global collaborators. The sample metadata nearly always contained a de-identified subject ID, COVID-19 status, age in years and sex. Where available, HLA class I and class II types were obtained from metadata supplied by the sample provider rather than from assay-based typing. What the work shows at the level of the full study, not this receptor alone: The quantity of clinical and demographic metadata differed by source and by participant and was supplied without curation.

The immunoSEQ Assay, a bias-controlled multiplex PCR, was used to amplify TCRbeta CDR3 regions from genomic DNA. Under the source paper's analysis protocol: The number of nucleated cells in each sample was estimated from the amplification of reference gene primers within the assay. Sequence reads were collapsed and filtered to measure the absolute abundance of every unique TCRbeta CDR3 rearrangement. For each sample, productive Simpson clonality was calculated as the square root of Simpson's diversity index across productive rearrangements. As stored in TCRdb, this immuneACCESS dataset retains in-frame rearrangements with V and J assigned. A fraction of the clones does not appear; measured against another copy, unresolved V genes explain less than half of the discrepancy, and the remainder lacks a known reason. The DNA was the basis for D and trimming; V, J and clone size are from that table. The sample table contains roughly 150,000 clones; only one count was recorded for around 84% of them. The leading ten clones occupy about 6% of the sample.

Participants in the prospective study were aged roughly 18 to 89 years, lived in about two dozen United States geographic areas, and enrolled through a virtual design. In the prospective study, participants were assigned to cohorts based on the clinical history participants reported in a screening survey and a study questionnaire. Recovered participants in ImmuneRACE Cohort 3 were defined as having two consecutive negative NP/OP PCR tests, clearance from a healthcare professional, or resolution of symptoms. Mobile phlebotomists in the prospective study collected whole blood, serum and a nasopharyngeal or oropharyngeal swab from every participant. Participants in the prospective study had the option to provide additional blood draws and questionnaires over a 2-month period. Blood samples from the prospective study were shipped frozen or at room temperature prior to DNA extraction. The germline V gene provides CDR1 MRHNA and CDR2 SNTAGT. From its cysteine to its phenylalanine, the CDR3 spans 14 amino acids. Of the read, only the CDR3 DNA is kept; its 42 bases are in frame from base 1. V is trimmed back by 11 bases and J by 2 bases, and the junction contains 8 bases that no gene match accounts for.

A single count supports this clone. The target of this receptor is not known. The record has no base qualities; no much larger clone is one base away. The rearranged chain carries TRBV6-4 and TRBJ2-3; 9 junctional bases match TRBD1. The sequence was collected from a man between 40 and 49 years old who had recovered from COVID-19. Sequenced sample: PBMCs or T cells enriched from blood (not recorded which). CDR3 sequence: CAGTGQGNTDTQYF. The sequenced DNA: TGTGCCGGAACGGGACAGGGTAACACAGATACGCAGTATTTT.